This T cell receptor (beta chain) emerged from a study of T-cell reconstitution after alpha-beta-depleted transplantation in children. Trimming pared 5 bases from V and 3 bases from J, leaving 13 bases between. The CDR3 has 15 residues. CDR1 and CDR2 from the germline V gene are LNHNV and YYDKDF (reference sequence). This clonotype showed up just a few times. A library of TCRbeta sequences, prepared with unique molecular identifiers, was generated. TCRdb passed the PCR reads through MiXCR, listing each CDR3 protein once. Of under 750,000 distinct CDR3 sequences in the sample, about 23% were seen once.

This receptor was obtained from a boy younger than two who had a stem cell transplant for acute myeloid leukemia, so the T cells may come from the graft donor. The chain carries TRBV15 and TRBJ2-2; possible D gene TRBD2, 6 bases. The starting material was PBMCs, mostly from graft donor cells, obtained 360 days after TCRalphabeta/CD19-depleted stem cell transplant. The CDR3 sequence is CATSFRDSHTGELFF. The DNA for the CDR3 is TGTGCCACCAGCTTTAGGGACTCCCACACCGGGGAGCTGTTTTTT.